This TCR beta chain stems from a study of cytomegalovirus exposure and HLA in healthy donors. Findings and limits, study-wide: As a later analysis revealed, the rate of TCR association differed by HLA locus, with DRB1 most and HLA-C fewest. For most TCR beta V segments, an earlier analysis put the productive rate at about 87% or about 30% of the time. According to the study, roughly 160 TCR beta chains were cytomegalovirus-associated.

Donors sampled were nominally healthy, though unrecorded immune exposures were likely. PCR was performed using 60 Vbeta and 13 Jbeta primers. Method: immunoSEQ multiplex PCR; TCRdb's copy keeps in-frame clones and lacks some. Of roughly 230,000 clones listed, nearly 95% are singletons. CDR3 length: 19 residues. V lost 0 bases, J lost 3 bases, and 10 bases stayed unmatched. Germline V gene sequence: CDR1 MGHRA, CDR2 YSYEKL. As to this clone: Its specificity is not known.

The chain uses TRBV4-1 and TRBJ2-3, with 12 bases identical to TRBD2. Sequenced sample: PBMCs. The clonotype comes from a girl aged 2 to 10 in good health and CMV-seronegative. CDR3 sequence (DNA): TGCGCCAGCAGCCAAGATTGGGAGACTAGCGGGGGTGGTACAGATACGCAGTATTTT. Its protein is CASSQDWETSGGGTDTQYF.